A selection of T cell receptor beta chains follows, all from one sample in a study of HIV-infected patients and healthy controls. From the 5' RACE reads, TCRdb called clonotypes with MiXCR, one entry per CDR3 protein. The sample lists approximately 12,000 distinct CDR3 sequences, about 10% occurring once. The sequenced sample was blood, obtained before antiretroviral therapy. The receptors come from an adult with HIV infection. The donor label of this sample is uncertain. The CDR3 runs from the conserved cysteine through the conserved F or W. A D gene is named only where the DNA matches it firmly. Size tells how often a clone was seen (once, few, many) or the class of an expanded clone, and some rows leave it out.

clone_size j_call d_call v_call cdr3_aa cdr3_nt
many TRBJ1-5 NA TRBV6-2/TRBV6-3 CASRDTGRQPQHF TGTGCCAGCCGGGACACGGGGCGGCAGCCCCAGCATTTT
many TRBJ2-4 TRBD1 TRBV19 CASSIEPGQSKNIQYF TGTGCCAGTAGTATAGAGCCGGGACAGTCCAAAAACATTCAGTACTTC
many TRBJ2-5 NA TRBV10-3 CAISESSGEGQETQYF TGTGCCATCAGTGAGTCTTCCGGTGAGGGACAAGAGACCCAGTACTTC
many TRBJ2-1 NA TRBV27 CASSLLTSSYNEQFF TGTGCCAGCAGCCTATTGACTAGCTCCTACAATGAGCAGTTCTTC
large TRBJ2-7 TRBD2 TRBV27 CASSLSRASGSSSYEQYF TGTGCCAGCAGTTTATCTAGGGCTAGCGGGTCAAGCTCCTACGAGCAGTACTTC
medium-sized TRBJ2-1 TRBD2 TRBV7-3 CASSPAPTSGRYSYNEQFF TGTGCCAGCAGCCCCGCCCCAACTAGCGGGAGGTATTCCTACAATGAGCAGTTCTTC
many TRBJ2-1 NA TRBV29-1 CSVAFQTNEQFF TGCAGCGTTGCATTCCAGACAAATGAGCAGTTCTTC
many TRBJ1-2 TRBD1 TRBV6-6 CASSSGTAPYGYTF TGTGCCAGCAGTTCGGGGACAGCCCCCTATGGCTACACCTTC
few TRBJ2-5 TRBD2 TRBV20-1 CSARDPTSGGTKETQYF TGCAGTGCTAGAGATCCGACTAGCGGAGGGACGAAGGAGACCCAGTACTTC
medium-sized TRBJ2-4 NA TRBV12-3/TRBV12-4 CASTPEGAKNIQYF TGTGCCAGCACTCCCGAGGGAGCCAAAAACATTCAGTACTTC
many TRBJ2-7 TRBD1 TRBV20-1 CSAKQGGEQYF TGCAGTGCTAAACAGGGGGGCGAGCAGTACTTC
many TRBJ2-7 NA TRBV12-3/TRBV12-4 CASSKGGPSEYF TGTGCCAGCAGTAAGGGAGGTCCCTCGGAGTACTTC
many TRBJ2-3 NA TRBV14 CASSLGLISTDTQYF TGTGCCAGCAGCCTGGGATTGATTAGCACAGATACGCAGTATTTT
NA TRBJ2-2 NA TRBV6-1 CASPEPGASSGELFF TGTGCCAGCCCGGAGCCGGGGGCTAGCTCCGGGGAGCTGTTTTTT
many TRBJ2-3 NA TRBV12-3/TRBV12-4 CASSFGLSTDTQYF TGTGCCAGCAGTTTCGGGCTTAGCACAGATACGCAGTATTTT
many TRBJ2-1 NA TRBV29-1 CSVFRATSYNEQFF TGCAGCGTTTTCAGGGCTACTTCCTACAATGAGCAGTTCTTC
NA TRBJ2-7 NA TRBV12-3/TRBV12-4 CASRKWGQDYEQYF TGTGCCAGCAGAAAGTGGGGGCAGGACTACGAGCAGTACTTC
NA TRBJ2-5 TRBD2 TRBV6-5 CASSYGTSRAETQYF TGTGCCAGCAGTTACGGGACTAGTCGGGCAGAGACCCAGTACTTC
NA TRBJ2-1 NA TRBV5-6 CASSLTSNNEQFF TGTGCCAGCAGCTTGACTAGCAACAATGAGCAGTTCTTC
medium-sized TRBJ2-1 TRBD2 TRBV5-6 CASSHTSGDEQFF TGTGCCAGCAGCCATACTAGCGGTGATGAGCAGTTCTTC
many TRBJ2-2 NA TRBV6-2/TRBV6-3 CASSFRGPIPAGELFF TGTGCCAGCAGTTTCCGGGGCCCAATCCCCGCCGGGGAGCTGTTTTTT
medium-sized TRBJ1-1 NA TRBV12-2 CASRLSHRGSNTEAFF TGTGCAAGTCGCTTATCACACAGGGGGTCGAACACTGAAGCTTTCTTT
many TRBJ2-3 NA TRBV4-2 CASSQDRGMGRGQYF TGTGCCAGCAGCCAAGATAGGGGGATGGGCCGCGGGCAGTATTTT
many TRBJ2-7 TRBD1 TRBV7-2 CASSQEPGQGDEQYF TGTGCCAGCAGCCAGGAACCGGGACAGGGGGACGAGCAGTACTTC
many TRBJ2-5 NA TRBV7-2 CASSLEGRVALQETQYF TGTGCCAGCAGCTTAGAGGGGAGAGTGGCCTTACAAGAGACCCAGTACTTC
many TRBJ2-1 NA TRBV5-1 CASSLDVSNNEQFF TGCGCCAGCAGCTTGGACGTCAGTAACAATGAGCAGTTCTTC
many TRBJ2-5 NA TRBV5-1 CASSSRTARETQYF TGCGCCAGCAGCTCCAGGACAGCCCGGGAGACCCAGTACTTC
many TRBJ2-7 TRBD1 TRBV29-1 CSVEMAGGGQYF TGCAGCGTTGAAATGGCAGGGGGCGGGCAGTACTTC
many TRBJ1-5 NA TRBV7-2 CASSPSGEPQHF TGTGCCAGCAGCCCCAGTGGAGAGCCCCAGCATTTT
NA TRBJ2-3 NA TRBV5-6 CASHRADTQYF TGTGCCAGCCATCGGGCAGATACGCAGTATTTT
medium-sized TRBJ1-1 TRBD1 TRBV2 CASSGVQGASMNTEAFF TGTGCCAGTTCCGGGGTACAGGGGGCTTCGATGAACACTGAAGCTTTCTTT
NA TRBJ1-4 NA TRBV5-1 CASSLDGQANEKLFF TGCGCCAGCAGCTTGGACGGGCAGGCAAATGAAAAACTGTTTTTT
many TRBJ2-7 NA TRBV4-3 CASSPGVEGYEQYF TGCGCCAGCAGCCCCGGGGTTGAGGGCTACGAGCAGTACTTC
few TRBJ2-1 TRBD2 TRBV4-3 CASSINVAGVNNEQFF TGCGCCAGCAGCATAAATGTAGCGGGGGTGAACAATGAGCAGTTCTTC
many TRBJ1-1 NA TRBV10-3 CAISLDGQNTEAFF TGTGCCATCAGTCTTGACGGTCAGAACACTGAAGCTTTCTTT
medium-sized TRBJ1-1 NA TRBV6-5 CASSYTGGSHTEAFF TGTGCCAGCAGTTACACGGGCGGGTCTCACACTGAAGCTTTCTTT
NA TRBJ2-7 NA TRBV18 CASSLEGGDYEQYF TGTGCCAGCTCACTTGAAGGAGGGGACTACGAGCAGTACTTC
many TRBJ2-6 NA TRBV6-5 CASSYYRPSANVLTF TGTGCCAGCAGTTACTACCGACCATCGGCCAACGTCCTGACTTTC
many TRBJ2-3 TRBD2 TRBV6-5 CASKGTSGTDTQYF TGTGCCAGCAAAGGGACTAGCGGCACAGATACGCAGTATTTT
many TRBJ2-7 NA TRBV5-6 CASSHQGWNEQYF TGTGCCAGCAGCCATCAGGGTTGGAACGAGCAGTACTTC
many TRBJ1-5 NA TRBV5-6 CASSQDPDQPQHF TGTGCCAGCAGCCAAGACCCCGACCAGCCCCAGCATTTT
many TRBJ2-5 NA TRBV2 CASTYAGGQETQYF TGTGCCAGCACCTATGCCGGGGGACAAGAGACCCAGTACTTC
many TRBJ2-6 NA TRBV6-6 CASALSGANVLTF TGTGCCAGCGCTCTCTCTGGGGCCAACGTCCTGACTTTC
many TRBJ1-6 TRBD1 TRBV7-3 CASSSTGTGVSPLHF TGTGCCAGCAGCTCCACCGGGACAGGGGTTTCACCCCTCCACTTT
many TRBJ2-7 NA TRBV7-8 CASSLTGNEQYF TGTGCCAGCAGCTTAACCGGGAACGAGCAGTACTTC
many TRBJ2-3 TRBD2 TRBV9 CASSVGRGTSGSTDTQYF TGTGCCAGCAGCGTAGGGCGGGGGACTAGCGGGAGTACAGATACGCAGTATTTT
medium-sized TRBJ2-1 TRBD1 TRBV29-1 CSVDLTGTGEQFF TGCAGCGTTGACCTGACAGGGACGGGTGAGCAGTTCTTC
many TRBJ2-3 NA TRBV9 CASSVSPLSSLPDTQYF TGTGCCAGCAGCGTCAGCCCCCTGAGTTCCCTCCCAGATACGCAGTATTTT
many TRBJ1-3 NA TRBV7-2 CASSPGAWNTIYF TGTGCCAGCAGCCCGGGGGCTTGGAACACCATATATTTT
many TRBJ2-2 TRBD1 TRBV29-1 CSAGQGTGELFF TGCAGCGCCGGACAGGGAACCGGGGAGCTGTTTTTT
few TRBJ2-7 NA TRBV12-3/TRBV12-4 CASSLQGYEQYF TGTGCCAGCAGTTTACAGGGCTACGAGCAGTACTTC
many TRBJ2-7 NA TRBV7-3 CASSLGGDNSYEQYF TGTGCCAGCAGCTTAGGTGGAGACAATTCCTACGAGCAGTACTTC
medium-sized TRBJ1-1 NA TRBV7-3 CASSWGGRDTEAFF TGTGCCAGCAGCTGGGGGGGTCGCGACACTGAAGCTTTCTTT
medium-sized TRBJ1-5 NA TRBV7-6 CASSLGVDGQPQHF TGTGCCAGCAGCTTGGGGGTCGATGGCCAGCCCCAGCATTTT
NA TRBJ2-2 NA TRBV11-1 CASSFDTNTGELFF TGTGCCAGCAGCTTCGACACAAACACCGGGGAGCTGTTTTTT